These 25 T cell receptor beta chains were sequenced from one sample in a study of identical twins. TCRdb re-analysed the 5' RACE reads in MiXCR, keeping a single row per CDR3 protein. In the table there are about 530,000 distinct CDR3 sequences, 13% to 15% of which are singletons. These data are also associated with another study on yellow fever vaccine responses in identical twins.

Material: CD4+ T cells sorted from blood. The receptor source for this set is a woman aged 18-29 years in good health.

The gene calls are TRBV28 and TRBJ2-1, with a tentative D call TRBD2 (5 bases). CDR3 size: 14 residues. CDR1 is MDHEN, CDR2 SYDVKM, per germline. Deletions cut 10 bases from V and 0 bases from J, with 13 bases between. The CDR3 here is CATSRGFSYNEQFF. CDR3 sequence (DNA): TGTGCCACCAGCCGGGGATTCTCCTACAATGAGCAGTTCTTC.

This clonotype has only a few counts. The J gene is TRBJ2-3, the V gene TRBV3-1; D remains unclear. This CDR3 has 12 amino acids. The V gene's germline CDR1 is LGHDT and CDR2 YNNKEL (reference sequence). Between the trimmed V and J ends, which lost 3 bases and 7 bases, there was a span of 8 bases. CDR3 sequence reads: CASSHEGNTQYF. CDR3 nucleotide sequence: TGTGCCAGCAGCCACGAAGGGAATACGCAGTATTTT.

The chain has TRBV5-1 and TRBJ2-2, with D hard to call. V was shortened by 6 bases and J by 1 base, with 4 bases between the two germline ends. The CDR3 covers 12 residues. Germline-derived CDR1 and CDR2 are SGHRS and YFSETQ. The CDR3 protein is CASMENTGELFF. CDR3 DNA: TGCGCCAGCATGGAGAACACCGGGGAGCTGTTTTTT.

The rearrangement uses TRBV10-3 and TRBJ1-2, with D possibly matching TRBD1 (6 bases). The germline CDR1 and CDR2 sequences are ENHRY and SYGVKD. This CDR3 is built from 14 residues. The V gene lost 3 bases and the J gene lost 4 bases, with 12 bases spanning the gap. In DNA, the CDR3 is TGTGCCATCAGTGAACGGGACATAAGCTATGGCTACACCTTC. It yields the protein CAISERDISYGYTF.

The J gene is TRBJ1-1, the V gene TRBV20-1, with no clear D. The CDR3 spans 14 residues. V shed 0 bases and J shed 1 base, with 9 bases lying between them. Germline CDR1 DFQATT, CDR2 SNEGSKA (reference sequence). As DNA, the CDR3 is TGCAGTGCTAGAGACCCCAGGAAGAACACTGAAGCTTTCTTT. Its protein product is CSARDPRKNTEAFF.

The rearrangement joins TRBV7-9 to TRBJ1-5; D might be TRBD1 (5 bases). V lost 5 bases to trimming and J lost 4 bases, with 18 bases between them. The V gene's germline CDR1 is SEHNR and CDR2 FQNEAQ (reference sequence). This CDR3 has 16 amino acids. CDR3 protein: CASSPLSAGRNQPQHF. The CDR3 coding sequence is TGTGCCAGCAGCCCCCTTTCGGCAGGGAGGAATCAGCCCCAGCATTTT.

The chain links TRBV5-1 to TRBJ2-7; D is perhaps TRBD2 (7 bases). CDR1 is SGHRS and CDR2 is YFSETQ in the germline V gene. There are 15 residues in the CDR3. V shed 0 bases and J shed 7 bases, with 17 bases lying between them. The CDR3 reads CASSLGHAGAGEQYF. DNA of the CDR3: TGCGCCAGCAGCTTGGGTCACGCGGGGGCGGGAGAGCAGTACTTC.

This clonotype was observed at least ten times. The chain carries TRBV7-3 and TRBJ2-7; 7 bases align to TRBD2. This CDR3 has 15 amino acids. The trim removed 5 bases at V and 3 bases at J, leaving 10 bases unmatched. From germline, CDR1 is SGHTA and CDR2 FQGTGA. This CDR3 reads CASSRLPGGNYEQYF. Here the CDR3 DNA reads TGTGCCAGCAGCCGACTTCCGGGAGGAAACTACGAGCAGTACTTC.

This clonotype was observed a handful of times. The chain recombines TRBV3-1 with TRBJ1-1; no reliable D call. The germline gives CDR1 LGHDT, CDR2 YNNKEL (reference sequence). This CDR3 has 14 residues. Trimming left V 6 bases short and J 5 bases short, with 16 bases between. This chain's CDR3 is CASSPDTGRTEAFF. The CDR3 bases are TGTGCCAGCAGTCCCGACACTGGGAGGACTGAAGCTTTCTTT.

The chain joins TRBV24-1 to TRBJ2-1; no reliable D call. V lost 0 bases, J lost 15 bases, and 2 bases lay in between. From germline, CDR1 is KGHDR and CDR2 SFDVKD. The CDR3 has 9 residues. The CDR3 sequence is CATSDLTFF. The CDR3 bases are TGTGCCACCAGTGATTTGACGTTCTTC.

The table lists this clonotype with a few counts. The rearrangement uses TRBV20-1 and TRBJ2-1; D might be TRBD1 or TRBD2, each matching 5 bases. Per germline, CDR1 DFQATT and CDR2 SNEGSKA (reference sequence). The CDR3 length is 21 residues. The germline V and J ends were trimmed by 2 bases and 0 bases, with 29 bases remaining between them. CDR3 sequence reads: CSARLPTLHQGAHLSYNEQFF. CDR3 nucleotides: TGCAGTGCTAGACTCCCCACACTTCATCAGGGAGCCCACCTCTCCTACAATGAGCAGTTCTTC.

This clonotype was counted between two and nine times. V is TRBV15 and J is TRBJ2-7; possibly TRBD2 for D (6 bases). CDR3 length: 14 residues. Between the trimmed V and J ends, which lost 1 base and 3 bases, there was a span of 10 bases. Germline V gene sequence: CDR1 LNHNV, CDR2 YYDKDF (reference sequence). The CDR3 reads CATSRGRESYEQYF. The CDR3, as DNA: TGTGCCACCAGCAGAGGGAGGGAGAGCTACGAGCAGTACTTC.

This clonotype came up a few times. The chain carries TRBV20-1 and TRBJ2-3; 10 nucleotides align to TRBD1. This CDR3 is built from 15 residues. After removal of 6 bases from V and 2 bases from J, the junction contained 8 bases not matched to a gene. The germline CDR1 and CDR2 sequences are DFQATT and SNEGSKA (reference sequence). The chain's CDR3 is CSANPGQGSTDTQYF. The CDR3 DNA is TGCAGTGCAAATCCGGGACAGGGGTCCACAGATACGCAGTATTTT.

The sample holds a few counts of this clonotype. V and J are TRBV20-1 and TRBJ1-5; no clear D. V lost 3 bases to trimming and J lost 0 bases, with 12 bases between them. Per the germline V gene, CDR1 is DFQATT and CDR2 is SNEGSKA (reference sequence). The CDR3 has 15 residues. CDR3 sequence: CSASDGPYSNQPQHF. The CDR3 nucleotides are TGCAGTGCTAGTGACGGTCCCTATAGCAATCAGCCCCAGCATTTT.

The gene calls are TRBV10-2 and TRBJ2-3, with D possibly being TRBD2 (6 bases). CDR1 and CDR2 from the germline V gene are WSHSY and SAAADI. Deletions cut 2 bases from V and 0 bases from J, with 12 bases between. The CDR3 covers 16 residues. DNA for the CDR3: TGCGCCAGCAGTGAGATAGGAGGGTTGAGCACAGATACGCAGTATTTT. It encodes CASSEIGGLSTDTQYF.

This clonotype was counted between two and nine times. This chain joins TRBV4-1 and TRBJ2-3, with 11 bases fitting TRBD2. Germline V CDR1 and CDR2: MGHRA, YSYEKL. This CDR3 is 17 amino acids long. J gave up 9 bases and V 1 base, and 12 bases lay outside the gene matches. The CDR3 DNA reads TGCGCCAGCAGCCAAGGGGTACTAGCGGGGGCCCAGTTGACGCAGTATTTT. It yields the protein CASSQGVLAGAQLTQYF.

In this sample, this clonotype turned up a few times. The V call is TRBV5-1, the J call TRBJ2-1, with TRBD2 as a possible D gene (5 bases). Germline CDR1 SGHRS, CDR2 YFSETQ. CDR3 length equals 13 residues. The V and J ends lost 4 bases and 5 bases respectively, with 10 bases between them. CDR3: CASSNGRDNEQFF. CDR3 DNA: TGCGCCAGCAGCAATGGGAGAGACAATGAGCAGTTCTTC.

This clonotype came up many times. V and J are TRBV12-3 or TRBV12-4 and TRBJ1-2; 10 bases are a match to TRBD1. V dropped 7 bases and J dropped 3; count of bases not matched to a gene: 8. The CDR3 spans 15 residues. This CDR3 is CASTRTGGFDYGYTF. The CDR3 DNA follows: TGTGCCAGCACCCGGACAGGGGGGTTCGACTATGGCTACACCTTC.

CDR3 sequence: CSVEDGGQPQHF. CDR3 nucleotides: TGCAGCGTTGAAGATGGCGGTCAGCCCCAGCATTTT. The genes are TRBV29-1 and TRBJ1-5; D gene unclear. Germline CDR1 reads SQVTM; CDR2 reads ANQGSEA. This CDR3 comprises 12 residues. V lost 0 bases and J lost 6, with 6 bases in between.

The rearrangement links TRBV2 to TRBJ1-6, with unresolved D. Germline V lookup: CDR1 SNHLY, CDR2 FYNNEI. The CDR3 runs to 15 residues. With 0 bases removed from V and 7 bases from J, the gap between germline ends came to 10 bases. The CDR3 sequence is CASSEAAGPNSPLHF. DNA of the CDR3: TGTGCCAGCAGTGAAGCAGCAGGCCCAAATTCACCCCTCCACTTT.

This clonotype was observed a handful of times. The chain carries TRBV5-1 and TRBJ1-2; D unclear. This CDR3 spans 14 amino acids. Germline V gene lookup returns CDR1 SGHRS and CDR2 YFSETQ. Trimming removed 3 bases at V and 4 bases at J, with 13 bases between. For the CDR3, the DNA is TGCGCCAGCAGCTCTTCATGGGAACTCTATGGCTACACCTTC. Its translation: CASSSSWELYGYTF.

The chain recombines TRBV29-1 with TRBJ1-2; D is ambiguous. Trimming took off 4 bases at V and 5 bases at J, with 11 bases between the two ends. The CDR3 has 12 residues. Germline V gene sequence: CDR1 SQVTM, CDR2 ANQGSEA. Here the CDR3 reads CSVVTAAYGYTF. CDR3 coding DNA: TGCAGCGTTGTAACAGCCGCGTATGGCTACACCTTC.

This chain connects TRBV5-6 to TRBJ2-3, with D perhaps TRBD2 (6 bases). The CDR3 runs to 14 residues. Between the trimmed V and J ends, which lost 4 bases and 3 bases, there was a span of 12 bases. Germline CDR1 reads SGHDT; CDR2 reads YYEEEE. The CDR3 loop reads CASSIGGRTDTQYF. The DNA for the CDR3 is TGTGCCAGCAGCATCGGGGGAAGGACAGATACGCAGTATTTT.

This rearrangement joins TRBV2 to TRBJ2-4, with unresolved D. CDR3 length: 12 residues. Trimming shortened V by 0 bases and J by 7 bases, and 4 bases separated the two germline ends. The germline V gene has CDR1 SNHLY and CDR2 FYNNEI. CDR3 in amino acids: CASSEAVNIQYF. In DNA form, the CDR3 reads TGTGCCAGCAGTGAAGCGGTTAACATTCAGTACTTC.

The gene calls are TRBV20-1 and TRBJ2-3, with D perhaps TRBD1 (5 bases). CDR3 length: 15 amino acids. V shed 4 bases and J shed 6 bases, with 20 bases lying between them. Germline V gives CDR1 DFQATT, CDR2 SNEGSKA (reference sequence). The CDR3 DNA sequence: TGCAGTGCTACCCATTGGACACCGTCCGAGGATACGCAGTATTTT. Protein sequence: CSATHWTPSEDTQYF.